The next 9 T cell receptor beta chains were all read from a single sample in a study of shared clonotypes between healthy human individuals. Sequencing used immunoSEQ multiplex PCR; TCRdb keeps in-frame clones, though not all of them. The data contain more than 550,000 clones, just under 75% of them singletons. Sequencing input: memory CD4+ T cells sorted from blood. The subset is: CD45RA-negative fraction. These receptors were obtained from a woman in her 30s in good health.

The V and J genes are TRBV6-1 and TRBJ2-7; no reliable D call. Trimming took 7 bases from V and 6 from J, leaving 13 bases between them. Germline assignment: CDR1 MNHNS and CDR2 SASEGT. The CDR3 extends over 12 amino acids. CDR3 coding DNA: TGTGCCAGCACCTTGACCACCGCCGAGCAGTACTTC. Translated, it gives CASTLTTAEQYF.

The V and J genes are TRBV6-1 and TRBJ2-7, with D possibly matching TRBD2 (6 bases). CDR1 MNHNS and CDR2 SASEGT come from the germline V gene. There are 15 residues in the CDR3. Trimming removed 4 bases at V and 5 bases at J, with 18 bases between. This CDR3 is CASSVIGPRRDEQYF. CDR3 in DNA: TGTGCCAGCAGTGTGATTGGACCACGGAGGGACGAGCAGTACTTC.

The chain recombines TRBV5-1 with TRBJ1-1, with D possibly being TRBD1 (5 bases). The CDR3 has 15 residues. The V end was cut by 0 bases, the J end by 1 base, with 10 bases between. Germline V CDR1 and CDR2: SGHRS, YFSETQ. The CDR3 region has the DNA TGCGCCAGCAGCTTGGTGGCAGGGACGAACACTGAAGCTTTCTTT. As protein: CASSLVAGTNTEAFF.

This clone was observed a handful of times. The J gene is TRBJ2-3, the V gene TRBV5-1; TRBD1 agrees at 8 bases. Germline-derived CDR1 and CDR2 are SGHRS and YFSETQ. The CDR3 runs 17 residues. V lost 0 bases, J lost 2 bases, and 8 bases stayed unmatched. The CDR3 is CASSLGRAQGVTDTQYF. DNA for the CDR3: TGCGCCAGCAGCTTGGGTCGCGCACAGGGGGTCACAGATACGCAGTATTTT.

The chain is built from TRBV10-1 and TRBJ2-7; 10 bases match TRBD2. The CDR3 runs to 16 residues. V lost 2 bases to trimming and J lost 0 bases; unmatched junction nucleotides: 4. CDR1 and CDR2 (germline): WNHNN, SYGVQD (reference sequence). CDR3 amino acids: CASSEGLAGASYEQYF. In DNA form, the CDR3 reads TGCGCCAGCAGTGAGGGGCTAGCGGGGGCCTCCTACGAGCAGTACTTC.

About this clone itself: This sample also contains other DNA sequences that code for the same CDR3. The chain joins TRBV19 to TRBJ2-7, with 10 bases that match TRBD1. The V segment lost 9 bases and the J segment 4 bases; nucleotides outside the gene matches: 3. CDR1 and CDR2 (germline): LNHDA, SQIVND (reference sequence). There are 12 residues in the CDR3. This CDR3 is CASSGQGYEQYF. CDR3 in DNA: TGTGCCAGCTCGGGACAGGGGTACGAGCAGTACTTC.

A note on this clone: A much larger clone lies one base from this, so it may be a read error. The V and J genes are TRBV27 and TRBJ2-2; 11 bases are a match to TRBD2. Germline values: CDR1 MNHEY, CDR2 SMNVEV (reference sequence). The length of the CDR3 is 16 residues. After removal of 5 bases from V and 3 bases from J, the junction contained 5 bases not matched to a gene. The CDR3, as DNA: TGTGCCAGCAGTCCATTAGCGGGAGGGGACACCGGGGAGCTGTTTTTT. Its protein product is CASSPLAGGDTGELFF.

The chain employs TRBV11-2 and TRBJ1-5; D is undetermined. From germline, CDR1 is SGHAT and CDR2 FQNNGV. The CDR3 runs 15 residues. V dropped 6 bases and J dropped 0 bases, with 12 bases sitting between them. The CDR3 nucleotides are TGTGCCAGCAGACACTTTCGATATAGCAATCAGCCCCAGCATTTT. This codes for CASRHFRYSNQPQHF. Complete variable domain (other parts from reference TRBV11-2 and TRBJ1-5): EAGVAQSPRYKIIEKRQSVAFWCNPISGHATLYWYQQILGQGPKLLIQFQNNGVVDDSQLPKDRFSAERLKGVDSTLKIQPAKLEDSAVYLCASRHFRYSNQPQHFGDGTRLSIL.

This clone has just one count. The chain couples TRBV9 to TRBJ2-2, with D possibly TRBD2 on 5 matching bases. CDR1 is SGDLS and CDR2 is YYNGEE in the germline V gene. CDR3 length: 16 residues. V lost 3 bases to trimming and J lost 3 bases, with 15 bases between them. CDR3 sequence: CASSGGLALDTGELFF. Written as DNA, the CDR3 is TGTGCCAGCAGCGGTGGCTTAGCGCTCGACACCGGGGAGCTGTTTTTT.